What follows are 10 T cell receptor beta chains derived from one specimen sequenced in a study of blood T cells in healthy people across ages. A sample-barcoded 5' primer and a J-beta primer mix were used in a second PCR of roughly 7 to 11 cycles. Each CDR3 protein is one row after TCRdb ran MiXCR on the 5' RACE reads. The profile shows 1.8 million or so distinct CDR3 sequences, roughly two fifths of them singletons. Sequencing used blood. These receptor sequences come from a human donor in good health.

Notes on this clonotype: A read error is possible here, since a much larger clone lies one base away. This rearrangement joins TRBV29-1 to TRBJ2-5, with D perhaps matching TRBD2 (5 bases). Germline V gives CDR1 SQVTM, CDR2 ANQGSEA. The CDR3 totals 12 residues. The CDR3 sequence: CSGEERGGSQYF. The CDR3 DNA is TGCAGCGGTGAAGAACGGGGTGGGAGCCAGTACTTC.

Ten or more counts support this clonotype. This rearrangement joins TRBV20-1 to TRBJ2-5; D is possibly TRBD2 (7 bases). Germline CDR1 DFQATT, CDR2 SNEGSKA (reference sequence). The CDR3 loop spans 13 amino acids. The CDR3 region has the DNA TGCAGCGCCAGAGGGGGGGACCAAGAGACCCAGTACTTC. Its protein product is CSARGGDQETQYF.

The chain carries TRBV5-1 and TRBJ1-5; 9 positions agree with TRBD1. The V segment lost 0 bases and the J segment 6 bases; nucleotides outside the gene matches: 10. This CDR3 comprises 17 residues. Germline CDR1 SGHRS, CDR2 YFSETQ. This CDR3 reads CASSLEPRDRAPQPQHF. CDR3 bases: TGCGCCAGCAGCTTGGAACCCCGGGACAGGGCACCTCAGCCCCAGCATTTT.

This clonotype was observed a handful of times. V and J are TRBV5-1 and TRBJ2-3; D may be TRBD2 (6 bases). V lost 0 bases and J 1 base, leaving 12 bases between the germline ends. Per the germline V gene, CDR1 is SGHRS and CDR2 is YFSETQ. This CDR3 has 16 amino acids. The CDR3 loop reads CASSLEVSGRTDTQYF. The CDR3 DNA reads as TGCGCCAGCAGCTTGGAAGTTAGCGGCCGCACAGATACGCAGTATTTT.

This rearrangement joins TRBV4-3 to TRBJ1-2, with 8 nucleotides matching TRBD1. CDR1 LGHNA and CDR2 YSLEER come from the germline V gene. This CDR3 has 18 amino acids. The J segment lost 7 bases and the V segment lost 0 bases, leaving 16 bases of the junction unmatched. The CDR3 nucleotides read TGCGCCAGCAGCCAAGAATTGGGGACAGGTGGACTACGATTTGGCTACACCTTC. As protein: CASSQELGTGGLRFGYTF.

The chain is built from TRBV19 and TRBJ2-1, with D maybe TRBD2 (6 bases). CDR3 length: 15 amino acids. The germline V gene encodes CDR1 LNHDA and CDR2 SQIVND (reference sequence). Trimming removed 5 bases from V and 5 bases from J, with 16 bases in between. CDR3 sequence (DNA): TGTGCCAGTAGTTTCTGGGGACTCGGACACAATGAGCAGTTCTTC. Translated: CASSFWGLGHNEQFF.

The table lists this clonotype with a few counts. The rearrangement links TRBV4-2 to TRBJ2-3, with 9 bases that match TRBD2. The CDR3 spans 15 residues. Unmatched junction bases numbered 3, after V lost 1 base and J lost 4 bases. The germline CDR1 and CDR2 sequences are LGHNA and YNFKEQ. CDR3 amino acids: CASSQGLAGSDTQYF. The CDR3 DNA reads as TGTGCCAGCAGCCAAGGCCTAGCGGGGTCAGATACGCAGTATTTT.

Only a few counts were recorded for this clonotype. An end of the junction does not agree with germline; a read error may underlie this. This chain uses TRBV7-2 with TRBJ2-5, with D maybe TRBD2 (6 bases). Germline-derived CDR1 and CDR2 are SGHTA and FQGNSA. The CDR3 totals 15 residues. CDR3 region: CASSLMAGTQETQYF. Here the CDR3 DNA reads TGTGCCAGTAGCTTAATGGCGGGGACCCAAGAGACCCAGTACTTC. The variable domain in full, with the rest retrieved from reference TRBV7-2 and TRBJ2-5, is GAGVSQSPSNKVTEKGKDVELRCDPISGHTALYWYRQSLGQGLEFLIYFQGNSAPDKSGLPSDRFSAERTGGSVSTLTIQRTQQEDSAVYLCASSLMAGTQETQYFGPGTRLLVL.

The gene calls are TRBV13 and TRBJ2-1; 7 bases agree with TRBD2. V shed 5 bases, J shed 7 bases, and the junction held 11 bases outside the gene matches. From germline, CDR1 is PRHDT and CDR2 FYEKMQ (reference sequence). This CDR3 spans 15 amino acids. This CDR3 reads CASSGGRGVGNEQFF. In DNA form, the CDR3 reads TGTGCCAGCAGCGGTGGGAGGGGAGTGGGGAATGAGCAGTTCTTC.

This clonotype has a handful of counts. The CDR3 is CSAFIRDRGQANYGYTF. The CDR3 DNA follows: TGCAGTGCTTTCATCCGGGACAGGGGGCAGGCTAACTATGGCTACACCTTC. The chain recombines TRBV20-1 with TRBJ1-2, with 12 bases fitting TRBD1. This CDR3 comprises 17 residues. Germline assignment: CDR1 DFQATT and CDR2 SNEGSKA (reference sequence). The ends lost 5 bases at V and 0 bases at J; junction bases unmatched: 10.